This T cell receptor (beta chain) was sequenced during a study of shared clonotypes between healthy human individuals. Trimming removed 7 bases from V and 3 bases from J, with 10 bases in between. This CDR3 has 11 residues. Germline V CDR1 and CDR2: DFQATT, SNEGSKA (reference sequence). Without sorting, samples used about 90 million PBMCs for genomic DNA. In the authors' workflow: Junction-only immunoSEQ data arrived without quality scores, meaning filtering differed. The table came from immunoSEQ multiplex PCR; TCRdb's copy has only in-frame clones and leaves some out. V, J and clone size were drawn from that table, and D and trimming were deduced from the DNA. The data contain about 480,000 clones, around 79% of them singletons.

The sample comprised PBMCs. This clonotype was obtained from a woman between 40 and 55 years old in good health. Some clones in this sample may be carry-over from other donors' samples. The V call is TRBV20-1, the J call TRBJ2-7; no firm D call. The CDR3 nucleotides read TGCAGTGTCCGGACGAGCTACGAGCAGTACTTC. Its translation is CSVRTSYEQYF.